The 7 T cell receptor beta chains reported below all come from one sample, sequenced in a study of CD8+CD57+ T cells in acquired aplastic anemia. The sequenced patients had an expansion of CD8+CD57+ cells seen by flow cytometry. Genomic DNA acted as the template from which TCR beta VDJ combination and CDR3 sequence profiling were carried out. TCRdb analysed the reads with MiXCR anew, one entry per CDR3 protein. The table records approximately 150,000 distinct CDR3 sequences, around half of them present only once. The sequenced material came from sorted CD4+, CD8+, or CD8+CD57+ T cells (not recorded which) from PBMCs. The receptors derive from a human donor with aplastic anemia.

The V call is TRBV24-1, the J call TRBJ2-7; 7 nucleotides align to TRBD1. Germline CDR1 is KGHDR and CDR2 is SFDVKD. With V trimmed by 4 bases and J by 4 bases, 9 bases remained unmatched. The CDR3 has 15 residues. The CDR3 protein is CATSDPGQTNYEQYF. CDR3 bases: TGTGCCACCAGTGACCCGGGACAGACAAATTACGAGCAGTACTTC.

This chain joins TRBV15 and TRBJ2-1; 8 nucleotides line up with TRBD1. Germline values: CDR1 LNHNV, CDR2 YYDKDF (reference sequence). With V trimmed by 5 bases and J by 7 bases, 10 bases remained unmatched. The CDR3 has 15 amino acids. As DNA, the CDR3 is TGTGCCACCAGCCAAGACAGGGGCTTCTGGAATGAGCAGTTCTTC. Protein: CATSQDRGFWNEQFF.

The CDR3 region has the DNA TGCGCCAGCAGCTTGCTGGATAGCTCCTACAATGAGCAGTTCTTC. It codes for CASSLLDSSYNEQFF. The chain joins TRBV5-1 to TRBJ2-1; D gene uncertain. Trimming removed 1 base at V and 0 bases at J, with 8 bases between. In germline, CDR1 is SGHRS, CDR2 YFSETQ. This CDR3 has 15 amino acids.

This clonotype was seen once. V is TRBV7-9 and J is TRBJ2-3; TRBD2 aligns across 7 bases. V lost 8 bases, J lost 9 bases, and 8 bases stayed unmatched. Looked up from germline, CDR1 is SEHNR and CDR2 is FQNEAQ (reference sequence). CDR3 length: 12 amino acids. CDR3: CASGQAGDTQYF. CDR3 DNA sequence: TGTGCCAGCGGGCAGGCGGGGGACACGCAGTATTTT.

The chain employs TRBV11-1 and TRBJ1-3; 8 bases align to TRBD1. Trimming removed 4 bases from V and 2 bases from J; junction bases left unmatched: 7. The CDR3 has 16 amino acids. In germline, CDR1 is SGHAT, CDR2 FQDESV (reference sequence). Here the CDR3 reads CASSYVPTGAGNTIYF. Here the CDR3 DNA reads TGTGCCAGCAGCTACGTACCGACAGGGGCTGGAAACACCATATATTTT.

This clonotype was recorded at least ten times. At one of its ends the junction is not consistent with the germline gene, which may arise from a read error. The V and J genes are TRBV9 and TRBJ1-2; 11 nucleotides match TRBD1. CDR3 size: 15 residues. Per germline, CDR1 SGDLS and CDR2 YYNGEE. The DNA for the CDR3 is TGTGCCAGCAGCGTGGGGGTGGGACAGGGGGATGGCTACATCTTC. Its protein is CASSVGVGQGDGYIF.

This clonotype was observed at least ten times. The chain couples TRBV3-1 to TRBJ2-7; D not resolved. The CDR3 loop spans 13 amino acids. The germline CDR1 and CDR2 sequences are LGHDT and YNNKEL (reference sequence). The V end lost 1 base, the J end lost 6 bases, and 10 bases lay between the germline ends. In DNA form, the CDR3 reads TGTGCCAGCAGCCAAGTGGGTCGGGCCGAGCAGTACTTC. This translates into CASSQVGRAEQYF.